This is a list of T cell receptor beta chains from one sample in a study of shared clonotypes between healthy human individuals. Assay used: immunoSEQ multiplex PCR; TCRdb lists only in-frame clones, some missing. The sample contains roughly 1,600,000 clones, roughly 98.5% of which appear only once. Sequenced input: naive CD4+ T cells sorted from blood. These receptors originate from a man aged 25 to 45 in good health. The CDR3 runs from the conserved cysteine through the conserved F or W. A D gene is named only where the DNA matches it firmly. Rows give clone size only sometimes, using once, few, many, or a class for an expanded clone.

clone_size	v_call	d_call	j_call	cdr3_aa	cdr3_nt
.	TRBV30	.	TRBJ2-4	CAWSISFAKNIQYF	TGTGCCTGGAGTATAAGTTTCGCCAAAAACATTCAGTACTTC
once	TRBV18	TRBD2	TRBJ2-1	CASSQTSGIGNEQFF	TGTGCCAGCTCACAAACTAGCGGAATCGGTAATGAGCAGTTCTTC
.	TRBV7-2	.	TRBJ2-1	CASSLNSAASYNEQFF	TGTGCCAGCAGCTTAAATAGCGCCGCGTCCTACAATGAGCAGTTCTTC
once	TRBV7-3	TRBD1	TRBJ2-3	CASSLRGTVITDTQYF	TGTGCCAGCAGCTTAAGAGGGACAGTTATCACAGATACGCAGTATTTT
.	TRBV11-2	.	TRBJ2-1	CASSPRRSEQFF	TGTGCCAGCAGCCCCCGAAGGTCGGAGCAGTTCTTC
.	TRBV18	TRBD1	TRBJ1-5	CASSARQGGNQPQHF	TGTGCCAGCTCAGCCAGACAGGGAGGTAATCAGCCCCAGCATTTT
.	TRBV18	.	TRBJ1-3	CASSPQRTGNTIYF	TGTGCCAGCTCACCCCAGAGAACTGGAAACACCATATATTTT
.	TRBV9	.	TRBJ2-1	CASSVDGFTYNEQFF	TGTGCCAGCAGCGTAGACGGCTTTACCTACAATGAGCAGTTCTTC
.	TRBV28	.	TRBJ1-1	CASTLIGTEAFF	TGTGCCAGCACACTCATAGGGACCGAAGCTTTCTTT
.	TRBV6-4	TRBD2	TRBJ2-1	CASSRDYSYNEQFF	TGTGCCAGCAGCCGGGACTACTCATACAATGAGCAGTTCTTC
.	TRBV5-1	TRBD1	TRBJ2-7	CASSRLWDREYYEQYF	TGCGCCAGCAGCCGATTATGGGACAGGGAATACTACGAGCAGTACTTC
.	TRBV5-4	TRBD1	TRBJ1-3	CASSSRGQGGNTIYF	TGTGCCAGCAGCTCGAGGGGGCAAGGAGGAAACACCATATATTTT